Listed below are T cell receptor beta chains from one sample, sequenced in a study of CD8+CD57+ T cells in acquired aplastic anemia. TCRdb recomputed calls from the reads with MiXCR, one row per CDR3 protein. The repertoire consists of about 130,000 distinct CDR3 sequences, with 48% occurring once and the leading ten covering 2% to 3%. Sequenced input: sorted CD4+, CD8+, or CD8+CD57+ T cells (not recorded which) from PBMCs. The receptors originated from a human donor in good health, serving as a control. CDR3s include the opening cysteine and the closing phenylalanine or tryptophan. The order of the fields is J gene, V gene, clone size, D gene, CDR3 DNA, CDR3 protein. D genes are given only for firm matches. Size is stated for part of the rows, as once, few or many counts, or as a class when the clone is expanded.

>TRBJ1-2|TRBV12-3/TRBV12-4|many|TRBD1
TGTGCCAGCTCCAGGGGGGCTAACTATGGCTACACCTTC
CASSRGANYGYTF
>TRBJ2-3|TRBV2|NA|NA
TGTGCCAGCAGGACTATGGCAGGGAAGGCAGATACGCAGTATTTT
CASRTMAGKADTQYF
>TRBJ1-3|TRBV6-1|many|TRBD1
TGTGCCAGCAGCCTTAACCCGACAGGGGGCAGAAACACCATATATTTT
CASSLNPTGGRNTIYF
>TRBJ2-3|TRBV24-1|few|NA
TGTGCCACCAGTGAAGGGGTCCCTAGCACAGATACGCAGTATTTT
CATSEGVPSTDTQYF
>TRBJ1-4|TRBV7-2|few|TRBD1
TGTGCCAGCAGCTTGGACAGGGGGATTGGAACTAATGAAAAACTGTTTTTT
CASSLDRGIGTNEKLFF
>TRBJ1-1|TRBV2|many|NA
TGTGCCAGCGGAAGTGAGAGGGGCACTGAAGCTTTCTTT
CASGSERGTEAFF
>TRBJ1-1|TRBV11-1|many|NA
TGTGCCAGCAGCTTCCGTACAACGAACACTGAAGCTTTCTTT
CASSFRTTNTEAFF
>TRBJ1-2|TRBV5-4|NA|NA
TGTGCCAGCAGCTTGGAACAGGGATACTATGGCTACACCTTC
CASSLEQGYYGYTF
>TRBJ2-7|TRBV9|NA|NA
TGTGCCAGCGGCTACGAGCAGTACTTC
CASGYEQYF
>TRBJ2-3|TRBV2|NA|NA
TGTGCCAGCAGTGAATGGGGATCTAGCACAGATACGCAGTATTTT
CASSEWGSSTDTQYF
>TRBJ1-2|TRBV7-2|NA|NA
TGTGCCAGCAGCTCACAGTCGCCCTATGGCTACACCTTC
CASSSQSPYGYTF
>TRBJ2-3|TRBV20-1|NA|NA
TGCAGTGCTAGCGAGTATACGCAGTATTTT
CSASEYTQYF
>TRBJ2-7|TRBV10-3|NA|NA
TGTGCCAGTAGTCGAGACAGCCAGTCCTACGAGCAGTACTTC
CASSRDSQSYEQYF
>TRBJ2-3|TRBV9|many|TRBD2
TGTGCCAGCAGCGTAGAGGGTGCGGGGGGATACACAGATACGCAGTATTTT
CASSVEGAGGYTDTQYF
>TRBJ1-1|TRBV7-9|many|NA
TGTGCCAGCAGCTTCCAGACAGGGAACACTGAAGCTTTCTTT
CASSFQTGNTEAFF
>TRBJ1-1|TRBV2|NA|NA
TGTGCCAGCAGTGCGACTCATGGGAGAACACTGACTTTCTTT
CASSATHGRTLTFF
>TRBJ2-5|TRBV9|many|TRBD2
TGTGCCAGCAGCCCTCACCTAGCGGGGGGCCGGGAGACCCAGTACTTC
CASSPHLAGGRETQYF
>TRBJ2-1|TRBV19|many|NA
TGTGCCAGTAGTATGACAGCCCAGCCGGCCTACAATGAGCAGTTCTTC
CASSMTAQPAYNEQFF
>TRBJ1-6|TRBV29-1|NA|TRBD1
TGCAGCCCCGGACAGGATTATAATTCACCCCTCCACTTT
CSPGQDYNSPLHF
>TRBJ1-2|TRBV7-9|NA|NA
TGTGCCAGCAGTCATAGGGGGAACTATGGCTACACCTTC
CASSHRGNYGYTF
>TRBJ2-7|TRBV5-1|NA|NA
TGCGCCAGCAGCTTGGGACACTCCTACGAGCAGTACTTC
CASSLGHSYEQYF
>TRBJ2-7|TRBV6-9|once|TRBD1
TGTGCCAGCAGTTATCAGGGACAGGGGTGGGAGCAGTACTTC
CASSYQGQGWEQYF
>TRBJ2-5|TRBV20-1|NA|NA
TGCAGTGCTAGGACAGTCAGAGGGAATAAAGAGACCCAGTACTTC
CSARTVRGNKETQYF
>TRBJ2-5|TRBV20-1|NA|TRBD1
TGCAGTGTTCGAATCAGGGGGCAAGAGACCCAGTACTTC
CSVRIRGQETQYF
>TRBJ1-2|TRBV15|NA|NA
TGTGCCACCAGCAGAGAGGTCGCTAACTATGGCTACACCTTC
CATSREVANYGYTF
>TRBJ1-2|TRBV10-3|NA|NA
TGTGCCATCAGCGAGACCGGGGGACTATCGAAGAGCTACACCTTC
CAISETGGLSKSYTF
>TRBJ1-5|TRBV2|many|NA
TGTGCCAGCAGTGTGGTCAGGGAGAGCAATCAGCCCCAGCATTTT
CASSVVRESNQPQHF
>TRBJ1-2|TRBV19|NA|NA
TGTGCCGTTGACGTCAATTATGGCTACACCTTC
CAVDVNYGYTF
>TRBJ2-7|TRBV29-1|few|TRBD1
TGCAGCGCCGGACAGGGCAACGAGCAGTACTTC
CSAGQGNEQYF
>TRBJ1-2|TRBV2|NA|NA
TGTGCCAGCCTCAGGGTGGCGGATGGCTACACCTTC
CASLRVADGYTF
>TRBJ1-1|TRBV19|NA|NA
TGTGCCAGTAGTTCAGGACGGTTCACTGAAGCTTTCTTT
CASSSGRFTEAFF
>TRBJ2-2|TRBV10-3|NA|NA
TGTGCCATCAGTCTACAGACCGGGGAGCTGTTTTTT
CAISLQTGELFF